The 29 T cell receptor beta chains below all came from one sample that was sequenced in a study of T cells after yellow fever vaccination. In TCRdb, the 5' RACE reads were re-called with MiXCR into one record per CDR3 protein. The data show 240,000 or so distinct CDR3 sequences, with less than 9% seen just once and roughly 0.9% held by the top ten. The sample here was CD4+ T cells sorted from PBMCs, taken 15 days after the yellow fever booster vaccination. These receptors came from a man in his thirties or forties who received the YFV17D yellow fever vaccine.

The sample holds many counts of this clonotype. J is TRBJ2-5 and V is TRBV5-1, with 9 bases identical to TRBD2. Germline V CDR1 and CDR2: SGHRS, YFSETQ. V lost 4 bases and J lost 1; bases outside the gene matches: 5. The CDR3 length is 15 residues. The CDR3 sequence: CASSPGTSLQETQYF. In DNA form, the CDR3 reads TGCGCCAGCAGCCCCGGGACTAGCCTCCAAGAGACCCAGTACTTC.

About this clonotype: A single base separates this from a much larger clone, so it may be a read error. The CDR3: CANGRTSYNEQFF. The CDR3 nucleotides are TGTGCCAACGGAAGGACTTCCTACAATGAGCAGTTCTTC. This chain joins TRBV4-2 and TRBJ2-1; D perhaps matches TRBD2 (5 bases). CDR3 length: 13 amino acids. Germline loops: CDR1 LGHNA, CDR2 YNFKEQ. Between the trimmed V and J ends, which lost 10 bases and 1 base, there was a span of 11 bases.

The DNA for the CDR3 is TGCGCCAGCACCCCGGGGAGCGGGAGAACCGGGGAGCTGTTTTTT. It encodes CASTPGSGRTGELFF. The chain employs TRBV4-3 and TRBJ2-2, with TRBD2 matching 8 bases. The CDR3 sequence is 15 residues long. The J segment lost 5 bases and the V segment lost 7 bases, leaving 9 bases of the junction unmatched. Germline values: CDR1 LGHNA, CDR2 YSLEER.

The CDR3 here is CASSRLADSYEQYF. CDR3 DNA sequence: TGCGCCAGCAGTCGGCTAGCGGATTCCTACGAGCAGTACTTC. This rearrangement joins TRBV5-1 to TRBJ2-7, with 7 bases that match TRBD2. V trimming: 5 bases; J trimming: 1 base; junction bases outside the gene matches: 6. Germline CDR1 is SGHRS and CDR2 is YFSETQ. This CDR3 spans 14 amino acids.

This clonotype has more than one count but fewer than ten. The V and J genes are TRBV20-1 and TRBJ1-6, with D uncertain. CDR3 length: 15 residues. Germline values: CDR1 DFQATT, CDR2 SNEGSKA (reference sequence). CDR3 residues: CSAPPVLRDNSPLHF. The CDR3 nucleotides are TGCAGCGCCCCCCCAGTCCTCCGAGATAATTCACCCCTCCACTTT.

This clonotype was counted at least ten times. The genes are TRBV6-5 and TRBJ2-4, with 7 bases that match TRBD2. The CDR3 length is 17 residues. J gave up 2 bases and V 4 bases, and 11 bases lay outside the gene matches. Germline V gene lookup returns CDR1 MNHEY and CDR2 SVGAGI. The CDR3 sequence: CASSSPRPAGPKNIQYF. Written as DNA, the CDR3 is TGTGCCAGCAGTTCTCCCCGCCCAGCGGGACCCAAAAACATTCAGTACTTC.

The chain is built from TRBV7-3 and TRBJ2-2; D gene ambiguous. The CDR3 length is 12 residues. The V end was cut by 6 bases, the J end by 5 bases, with 7 bases between. The germline gives CDR1 SGHTA, CDR2 FQGTGA. This CDR3 is CASSRLTGELFF. CDR3 nucleotide sequence: TGTGCCAGCAGTCGACTTACCGGGGAGCTGTTTTTT.

This sequence joins TRBV28 and TRBJ2-3, with D perhaps being TRBD1 or TRBD2 (6 bases each). The V gene lost 6 bases and the J gene lost 1 base, with 20 bases spanning the gap. Germline assignment: CDR1 MDHEN and CDR2 SYDVKM. The CDR3 extends over 17 amino acids. The CDR3 loop is CASRSPSLGGGTDTQYF. The CDR3 DNA sequence: TGTGCCAGCAGATCTCCCTCGTTGGGGGGCGGCACAGATACGCAGTATTTT.

A word on this clonotype: A read error may produce the germline difference seen at one junction end. The V gene is TRBV7-8, the J gene TRBJ1-6, with D uncertain. The CDR3 extends over 17 amino acids. Germline V lookup: CDR1 SGHVS, CDR2 FQNEAQ. CDR3 sequence: CASSLRTESSYNSPLNF. DNA for the CDR3: TGTGCCAGCAGCCTGCGGACGGAGAGCTCCTATAATTCACCCCTCAACTTT.

The chain joins TRBV6-2 or TRBV6-3 to TRBJ2-1, with TRBD2 matching 12 bases. J lost 9 bases, V lost 6 bases, and 9 bases had no gene match. Germline CDR1 reads MNHEY; CDR2 reads SVGEGT. This CDR3 contains 15 residues. The CDR3 loop reads CASRPLAGGPGEQFF. CDR3 DNA: TGTGCCAGCAGACCCCTAGCGGGAGGGCCGGGTGAGCAGTTCTTC.

The chain combines TRBV5-4 with TRBJ2-3; 9 positions agree with TRBD1. CDR3 length: 18 residues. Germline CDR1 SGHNT, CDR2 YYREEE (reference sequence). The J segment lost 8 bases and the V segment lost 3 bases, leaving 19 bases of the junction unmatched. CDR3 protein: CASSSNPTGTGRAGTQYF. DNA for the CDR3: TGTGCCAGCAGCTCTAACCCCACCGGGACAGGGCGAGCAGGTACGCAGTATTTT.

This clonotype has a handful of counts. This rearrangement joins TRBV15 to TRBJ2-3; tentatively, D is TRBD1 (6 bases). This CDR3 spans 15 amino acids. Trimming stripped 3 bases from V and 5 bases from J, with 15 bases between. Germline V lookup: CDR1 LNHNV, CDR2 YYDKDF (reference sequence). CDR3: CATSRGASGRDTQYF. As DNA, the CDR3 is TGTGCCACCAGCAGGGGGGCTAGTGGCAGAGATACGCAGTATTTT.

This chain uses TRBV3-1 with TRBJ2-1, with TRBD2 identical over 8 bases. CDR1 and CDR2 (germline): LGHDT, YNNKEL (reference sequence). This CDR3 region has 16 residues. The V segment lost 4 bases and the J segment 7 bases; nucleotides outside the gene matches: 12. The CDR3 nucleotides are TGTGCCAGCAGCCCTATGAGGCTAGCGGGCCTTAATGAGCAGTTCTTC. This codes for CASSPMRLAGLNEQFF.

This clonotype was detected many times. The V call is TRBV7-2, the J call TRBJ2-3, with 8 bases aligning to TRBD1. J gave up 6 bases and V 1 base, and 12 bases lay outside the gene matches. The CDR3 runs 17 residues. From germline, CDR1 is SGHTA and CDR2 FQGNSA. Written as DNA, the CDR3 is TGTGCCAGCAGCTTAGTAGTCAGGGGGCAGGCAGCGGATACGCAGTATTTT. Translated: CASSLVVRGQAADTQYF.

This clonotype was found a few times. The chain has TRBV5-6 and TRBJ2-5; perhaps D is TRBD1 or TRBD2 (5 bases each). The CDR3 length is 16 residues. V was cut by 2 bases and J by 5 bases, with 19 bases left in between. Germline loops: CDR1 SGHDT, CDR2 YYEEEE. CDR3 nucleotides: TGTGCCAGCAGCTTAGTTAGCCGGGACCCATGGGAGACCCAGTACTTC. Translating gives CASSLVSRDPWETQYF.

The genes are TRBV7-2 and TRBJ1-1; possible D gene TRBD1, 6 bases. Trimming removed 1 base at V and 1 base at J, with 13 bases between. Germline V gene lookup returns CDR1 SGHTA and CDR2 FQGNSA. This CDR3 is built from 16 residues. Written as DNA, the CDR3 is TGTGCCAGCAGCTTAGTCCGGCAGGGGCAGAACACTGAAGCTTTCTTT. Its translation is CASSLVRQGQNTEAFF. Together with reference TRBV7-2 and TRBJ1-1, the CDR3 gives the full variable domain: GAGVSQSPSNKVTEKGKDVELRCDPISGHTALYWYRQSLGQGLEFLIYFQGNSAPDKSGLPSDRFSAERTGGSVSTLTIQRTQQEDSAVYLCASSLVRQGQNTEAFFGQGTRLTVV.

This chain uses TRBV29-1 with TRBJ1-1; 10 nucleotides line up with TRBD1. CDR3 length: 12 residues. V gave up 6 bases and J gave up 6 bases; unmatched junction bases: 4. The germline CDR1 and CDR2 sequences are SQVTM and ANQGSEA. The CDR3 protein is CSVAGQGSEAFF. The CDR3 region has the DNA TGCAGCGTGGCGGGACAGGGGTCTGAAGCTTTCTTT.

The chain couples TRBV10-3 to TRBJ2-7; D not certain. The V gene lost 6 bases and the J gene lost 7 bases, with 16 bases spanning the gap. CDR3 length: 13 amino acids. Germline assignment: CDR1 ENHRY and CDR2 SYGVKD. CDR3 nucleotide sequence: TGTGCCATCAGCGAAAAATCCTTAGAAGAGCAGTACTTC. It translates to CAISEKSLEEQYF.

The chain employs TRBV12-3 or TRBV12-4 and TRBJ2-7, with a tentative D call TRBD2 (5 bases). The CDR3 has 13 amino acids. V gave up 7 bases and J gave up 2 bases, with 12 bases separating them. CDR3 loop: CASTPRGAYEQYF. DNA of the CDR3: TGTGCCAGCACCCCCCGGGGTGCCTACGAGCAGTACTTC.

This clonotype was seen many times. The chain links TRBV9 to TRBJ2-2, with D possibly matching TRBD2 (7 bases). The V gene's germline CDR1 is SGDLS and CDR2 YYNGEE. The CDR3 spans 15 residues. V was shortened by 0 bases and J by 4 bases, with 10 bases between the two germline ends. CDR3 residues: CASSVAGGGTGELFF. Written as DNA, the CDR3 is TGTGCCAGCAGCGTAGCGGGGGGCGGCACCGGGGAGCTGTTTTTT.

This clonotype has just a few counts. The rearrangement joins TRBV7-9 to TRBJ2-7; D is ambiguous. Deletions cut 2 bases from V and 2 bases from J, with 10 bases between. This CDR3 has 14 residues. CDR1 is SEHNR and CDR2 is FQNEAQ in the germline V gene (reference sequence). The CDR3 DNA reads TGTGCCAGCAGCTTAAACCCGGAAACCTACGAGCAGTACTTC. Its protein is CASSLNPETYEQYF. The whole variable domain, remainder taken from reference TRBV7-9 and TRBJ2-7, is DTGVSQNPRHKITKRGQNVTFRCDPISEHNRLYWYRQTLGQGPEFLTYFQNEAQLEKSRLLSDRFSAERPKGSFSTLEIQRTEQGDSAMYLCASSLNPETYEQYFGPGTRLTVT.

The chain recombines TRBV5-1 with TRBJ2-2, with 8 positions matching TRBD1. The CDR3 contains 16 residues. Germline assignment: CDR1 SGHRS and CDR2 YFSETQ. Trimming removed 0 bases from V and 5 bases from J; junction bases left unmatched: 6. The CDR3, as DNA: TGCGCCAGCAGCTTGGGGACAGGGCAGCTAACCGGGGAGCTGTTTTTT. Translated, it gives CASSLGTGQLTGELFF.

This clonotype was seen a few times. The chain has TRBV7-2 and TRBJ2-1; 7 bases line up with TRBD2. The CDR3 extends over 16 amino acids. Germline V gives CDR1 SGHTA, CDR2 FQGNSA. The V and J ends lost 4 bases and 2 bases, in that order; junction bases with no gene match: 8. CDR3 region: CASSSRRSGTYNEQFF. CDR3 in DNA: TGTGCCAGCAGCTCCAGACGGAGCGGGACCTACAATGAGCAGTTCTTC.

This clonotype was observed a handful of times. The chain is built from TRBV4-3 and TRBJ2-2, with 8 bases aligning to TRBD2. With 1 base clipped from V and 5 bases from J, the junction kept 6 bases outside the gene matches. This CDR3 has 16 residues. The germline gives CDR1 LGHNA, CDR2 YSLEER. The CDR3, as DNA: TGCGCCAGCAGCCAAGCTAGCGGGTTGACGACCGGGGAGCTGTTTTTT. It is translated as CASSQASGLTTGELFF.

This clonotype was counted only a few times. J is TRBJ2-2 and V is TRBV18; D is unresolved. The CDR3 is 14 amino acids. Germline CDR1 KGHSH, CDR2 LQKENI. The V end lost 3 bases, the J end lost 4 bases, and 9 bases lay between the germline ends. The CDR3 reads CASSPGIATGELFF. CDR3 bases: TGTGCCAGCTCACCCGGTATCGCCACCGGGGAGCTGTTTTTT.

The table lists this clonotype with a few counts. This chain connects TRBV5-1 to TRBJ2-2, with TRBD1 matching over 7 bases. Unmatched junction bases numbered 6, after V lost 1 base and J lost 6 bases. The germline gives CDR1 SGHRS, CDR2 YFSETQ. The CDR3 extends over 15 amino acids. Written as DNA, the CDR3 is TGCGCCAGCAGCTTGAGGGGGCAATTGGCCGGGGAGCTGTTTTTT. Translating gives CASSLRGQLAGELFF.

This clonotype came up many times. The gene calls are TRBV9 and TRBJ2-2, with 12 bases fitting TRBD2. Per germline, CDR1 SGDLS and CDR2 YYNGEE. The CDR3 extends over 16 amino acids. Trimming removed 3 bases from V and 6 bases from J; junction bases left unmatched: 6. The chain's CDR3 is CASSGRLAGVPGELFF. Written as DNA, the CDR3 is TGTGCCAGCAGCGGGAGACTAGCGGGAGTACCCGGGGAGCTGTTTTTT.

The chain employs TRBV3-1 and TRBJ2-7, with unresolved D. In germline, CDR1 is LGHDT, CDR2 YNNKEL (reference sequence). V lost 5 bases to trimming and J lost 7 bases, with 9 bases between them. This CDR3 is 11 amino acids long. This chain's CDR3 is CASSTLGEQYF. CDR3 in DNA: TGTGCCAGCAGCACGTTAGGGGAGCAGTACTTC.

This clonotype has just a few counts. CDR3 sequence reads: CASSRLYRGVNEQYF. In DNA, the CDR3 is TGTGCCAGTAGCCGCCTCTACAGGGGAGTAAACGAGCAGTACTTC. The chain carries TRBV19 and TRBJ2-7; 7 bases are a match to TRBD1. CDR1 is LNHDA, CDR2 SQIVND, per germline (reference sequence). V was clipped by 6 bases and J by 5 bases; unmatched bases: 13. The CDR3 totals 15 residues.